This T cell receptor (beta chain) was observed in a study of cytomegalovirus exposure and HLA in healthy donors. Overall study findings and caveats: Association of a missense DCLRE1C variant with TCR beta V- and J-gene trimming was reported in a later analysis. Presence/absence analyses rested on an assumption that sequencing depth was roughly uniform across donors. It was reportedly the case that the classifier diagnosed cytomegalovirus status with high specificity and sensitivity.

60 Vbeta and 13 Jbeta primers were used in PCR. Some clones are missing from TCRdb's copy, which holds only in-frame ones; the method was immunoSEQ multiplex PCR. The sample shows about 110,000 clones, approximately 86% of them seen only once. Note on this clone: What it binds is not known.

Each donor was healthy, and each was a bone marrow donor. Germline V gene lookup returns CDR1 MNHNS and CDR2 SASEGT. This CDR3 comprises 15 residues. V lost 2 bases to trimming and J lost 2 bases, with 10 bases between them. Sequenced sample: PBMCs. The chain carries TRBV6-1 and TRBJ1-3; D is perhaps TRBD1 (5 bases). The TCR originated in a man aged 40-50 years in good health and CMV-seronegative. CDR3 in DNA: TGTGCCAGCAGTGAAAGCAGGGCTCCTGGAAACACCATATATTTT. As protein: CASSESRAPGNTIYF.